The source of this T cell receptor (beta chain) is a study of metastatic and nonmetastatic thyroid tumors. Each patient went into thyroid surgery without having received any treatment. TCRdb re-analyzed the PCR reads using MiXCR. Altogether 37,000 or so clones are present, about 15% being singletons, with the ten largest covering about 3.8%. Notes on this clone: This may be a read error, as it is one base from a much larger clone. Distinct nucleotide sequences in the sample also encode this CDR3.

The length of the CDR3 is 15 residues. The germline V gene has CDR1 KGHSH and CDR2 LQKENI. The ends lost 3 bases at V and 7 bases at J; junction bases unmatched: 9. The sequenced sample was blood. The gene calls are TRBV18 and TRBJ2-1; 7 positions match TRBD1. This TCR came from a female donor with papillary thyroid cancer or a benign thyroid nodule (not recorded which). Some clones in this sample may be carry-over from other donors' samples. The CDR3 here is CASSPPRTGHNEQFF. The CDR3 DNA reads TGTGCCAGCTCACCGCCAAGGACAGGTCATAATGAGCAGTTCTTC.